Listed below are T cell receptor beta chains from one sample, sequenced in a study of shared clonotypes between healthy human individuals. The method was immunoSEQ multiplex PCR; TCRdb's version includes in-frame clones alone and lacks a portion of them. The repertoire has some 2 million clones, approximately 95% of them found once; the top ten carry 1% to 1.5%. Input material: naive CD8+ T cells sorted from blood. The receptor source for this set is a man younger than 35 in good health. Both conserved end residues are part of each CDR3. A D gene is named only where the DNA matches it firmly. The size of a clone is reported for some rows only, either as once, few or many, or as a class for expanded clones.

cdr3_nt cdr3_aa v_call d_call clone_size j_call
TGTGCCATCAGTGATCCCGCCGCACTAGCGGGACCCTCCTACGAGCAGTACTTC CAISDPAALAGPSYEQYF TRBV10-3 TRBD2 - TRBJ2-7
TGTGCCAGCGCAGACAGTAACTATGGCTACACCTTC CASADSNYGYTF TRBV27 - - TRBJ1-2
TGCGCCAGCAGATACCAGGCGGGATTTGTTAACACTGAAGCTTTCTTT CASRYQAGFVNTEAFF TRBV10-2 - - TRBJ1-1
TGTGCCAGCAGCACATATGGGGAGACCCAGTACTTC CASSTYGETQYF TRBV7-8 - - TRBJ2-5
TGTGCCAGCACCAAACCAGGGTTCGAGCAGTACTTC CASTKPGFEQYF TRBV6-5 - - TRBJ2-7
TGTGCCAGCAGTTTCCTGCTTTCCCGCACAGATACGCAGTATTTT CASSFLLSRTDTQYF TRBV28 - - TRBJ2-3
TGTGCCAGCAGCGAAAGAGGGGGCCACACAGATACGCAGTATTTT CASSERGGHTDTQYF TRBV11-2 TRBD1 - TRBJ2-3
TGTGCCAGCAGTGATTGGTTAGAGAGTCTTTTTGGCTACACCTTC CASSDWLESLFGYTF TRBV6-1 - once TRBJ1-2
TGTGCCGCAGGGGTCCCCCGAGGAACAGATACGCAGTATTTT CAAGVPRGTDTQYF TRBV2 - - TRBJ2-3
TGTGCCAGCAGTTACCATGGACAGGGCACCGGGGAGCTGTTTTTT CASSYHGQGTGELFF TRBV6-6 TRBD1 - TRBJ2-2
TGCGCCAGCAGTGAAGGTGGTAATGCTTTCTTT CASSEGGNAFF TRBV10-2 - - TRBJ1-1
TGTGCCACCAGCTTACGGTCCATCCGGGCTTTCTTT CATSLRSIRAFF TRBV15 - - TRBJ1-1
TGTGCCAGCAGCGTCCAAGAGGGCTATGGCTACACCTTC CASSVQEGYGYTF TRBV9 - - TRBJ1-2
TGTGCCAGCAGCTCTAGCGTCATGAGCTCCTACAATGAGCAGTTCTTC CASSSSVMSSYNEQFF TRBV27 - - TRBJ2-1
TGCGCCAGCAGCCAACGACAGGGGGTCGTGGGAACTAATGAAAAACTGTTTTTT CASSQRQGVVGTNEKLFF TRBV4-3 TRBD1 - TRBJ1-4
TGTGCTAGTGCCCTTTATGGGGAGCTGTTTTTT CASALYGELFF TRBV12-5 - - TRBJ2-2
TGTGCCAGCAGTTGGCTACCCCCGGATACGCAGTATTTT CASSWLPPDTQYF TRBV27 - - TRBJ2-3
TGTGCCAGCAGCTCCTTTAGGGGTTCAGGGGGCCACCCCCCAGATACGCAGTATTTT CASSSFRGSGGHPPDTQYF TRBV13 TRBD1 - TRBJ2-3
TGTGCCAGCAGTTTAACCCTTAATGGGTGGCCGAGGGAGACCCAGTACTTC CASSLTLNGWPRETQYF TRBV27 - - TRBJ2-5
TGTGCCAGCAGCTTAGCGAAGGACAGATACGAGCAGTACTTC CASSLAKDRYEQYF TRBV7-9 - - TRBJ2-7
TGTGCCAGCAGTCCAGACAGGGTAAAGACTGAAGCTTTCTTT CASSPDRVKTEAFF TRBV28 TRBD1 - TRBJ1-1
TGTGCCAGCAGCGACCAGGGTAATTCACCCCTCCACTTT CASSDQGNSPLHF TRBV7-8 - - TRBJ1-6
TGCGCCAGCAGCCAAGATACAGAAGAGACCCAGTACTTC CASSQDTEETQYF TRBV4-1 - few TRBJ2-5
TGTGCCAGCAGTGACACGGGGAGCAATCAGCCCCAGCATTTT CASSDTGSNQPQHF TRBV6-1 - - TRBJ1-5
TGTGCCAGTAGGAGAACTGGGTCTGGGGCCAACGTCCTGACTTTC CASRRTGSGANVLTF TRBV19 - - TRBJ2-6
TGTGCCAGCAGCCCCGGACACGATAGCAATCAGCCCCAGCATTTT CASSPGHDSNQPQHF TRBV2 - - TRBJ1-5
TGCGCCAGCAGCCAAGCCTACCCCGTTCCAGATACGCAGTATTTT CASSQAYPVPDTQYF TRBV4-1 - - TRBJ2-3
TGTGCCAGCAGCTTTTCAGGGACAGCTAACTATGGCTACACCTTC CASSFSGTANYGYTF TRBV7-9 TRBD1 - TRBJ1-2
TGTGCCAGCAGCCCCGGGCTAGCGGGACTGGGTACGCAGTATTTT CASSPGLAGLGTQYF TRBV27 TRBD2 - TRBJ2-3
TGTGCCAGCAGCCCGGAGGGGGGGGATAACTATGGCTACACCTTC CASSPEGGDNYGYTF TRBV9 - - TRBJ1-2
TGTGCCAGTACTATCGGAACCCACTATAATTCACCCCTCCACTTT CASTIGTHYNSPLHF TRBV19 - - TRBJ1-6
TGCGCCAGCAGCGCAAGGGACTTTAGTAACACCGGGGAGCTGTTTTTT CASSARDFSNTGELFF TRBV10-1 - - TRBJ2-2
TGTGCCAGCACCCCCGCGGGAGGGCAATACAATGAGCAGTTCTTC CASTPAGGQYNEQFF TRBV2 TRBD2 - TRBJ2-1
TGTGCCAGCAGTTTACTAGCGGGGAGCCACGAGCAGTACTTC CASSLLAGSHEQYF TRBV28 TRBD2 - TRBJ2-7
TGTGCCGTCGCCAGCCCCTACGAGCAGTACTTC CAVASPYEQYF TRBV28 - - TRBJ2-7
TGTGCCAGCAGCTCATTGGGACAGGGGAACACTGAAGCTTTCTTT CASSSLGQGNTEAFF TRBV7-8 TRBD1 - TRBJ1-1
TGCGCCAGCAGCCAGAGACAGGGGGCTTACGAGCAGTACTTC CASSQRQGAYEQYF TRBV4-1 TRBD1 - TRBJ2-7
TGCGCCAGCAGTGAGTTCGTGGCGGGCGGCGAGCAGTACTTC CASSEFVAGGEQYF TRBV10-2 - - TRBJ2-7
TGTGCCAGCAGCTGGGGACCGAACACTGAAGCTTTCTTT CASSWGPNTEAFF TRBV5-6 - - TRBJ1-1
TGTGCCATCAGTGAATTACAAACGGGCTACGAGCAGTACTTC CAISELQTGYEQYF TRBV10-3 - - TRBJ2-7
TGTGCCAGCAGCTTGGGGTCCCCCTACGAGCAGTACTTC CASSLGSPYEQYF TRBV13 - - TRBJ2-7
TGCGCCAGCAGCCCCCGGGGGGATAACAATGAGCAGTTCTTC CASSPRGDNNEQFF TRBV5-1 TRBD2 - TRBJ2-1
TGTGCCTGGACTGAAAACAGGGCTGGAAACACCATATATTTT CAWTENRAGNTIYF TRBV30 - - TRBJ1-3
TGCGCCAGCAGCCAACTCGGGACAGTAGGAAACACCATATATTTT CASSQLGTVGNTIYF TRBV4-1 TRBD1 - TRBJ1-3
TGTGCCAGCAGCGATTGGGGGGAACGCACTGAAGCTTTCTTT CASSDWGERTEAFF TRBV9 - - TRBJ1-1
TGTGCCAGCGGACAGGGAGGGTTCCTTAACTATGGCTACACCTTC CASGQGGFLNYGYTF TRBV28 TRBD1 - TRBJ1-2
TGCGCCAGCAGCCTCCGACTAGCGGCCTACAATGAGCAGTTCTTC CASSLRLAAYNEQFF TRBV4-1 TRBD2 once TRBJ2-1
TGTGCCAGCAGCCCCCCCCGGCAAGAGACCCAGTACTTC CASSPPRQETQYF TRBV9 - - TRBJ2-5
TGCAGCGTTTTGGGTCCGAGGAGCTCCTACGAGCAGTACTTC CSVLGPRSSYEQYF TRBV29-1 - once TRBJ2-7
TGCGCCAGCAGTATAGCGGGTCTCTACAATGAGCAGTTCTTC CASSIAGLYNEQFF TRBV5-1 TRBD2 - TRBJ2-1
TGCGCCAGCTCCCGGGACAGCACCACAGATACGCAGTATTTT CASSRDSTTDTQYF TRBV23-1 TRBD1 - TRBJ2-3
TGTGCCAGCTCAGCTTCCGGACAGGGGTATTACGAGCAGTACTTC CASSASGQGYYEQYF TRBV11-2 TRBD1 - TRBJ2-7
TGTGCCAGCAGCCAATCGAAGGGAGGCGACACTGAAGCTTTCTTT CASSQSKGGDTEAFF TRBV16 - - TRBJ1-1